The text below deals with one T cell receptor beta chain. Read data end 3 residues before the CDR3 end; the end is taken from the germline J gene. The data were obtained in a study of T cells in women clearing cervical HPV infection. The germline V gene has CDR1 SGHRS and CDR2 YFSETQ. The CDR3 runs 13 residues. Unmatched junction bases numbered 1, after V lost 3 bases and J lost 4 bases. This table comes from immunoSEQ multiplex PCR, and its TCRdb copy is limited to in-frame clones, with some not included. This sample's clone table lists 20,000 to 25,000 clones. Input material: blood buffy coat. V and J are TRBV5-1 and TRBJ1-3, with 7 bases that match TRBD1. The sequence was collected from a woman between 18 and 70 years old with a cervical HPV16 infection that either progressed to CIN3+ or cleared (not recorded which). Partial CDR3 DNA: TGCGCCAGCAGCTGGGACAGCGGAAACACC. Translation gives CASSWDSGNT. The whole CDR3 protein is CASSWDSGNTIYF. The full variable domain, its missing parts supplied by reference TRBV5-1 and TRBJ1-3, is KAGVTQTPRYLIKTRGQQVTLSCSPISGHRSVSWYQQTPGQGLQFLFEYFSETQRNKGNFPGRFSGRQFSNSRSEMNVSTLELGDSALYLCASSWDSGNTIYFGEGSWLTVV.